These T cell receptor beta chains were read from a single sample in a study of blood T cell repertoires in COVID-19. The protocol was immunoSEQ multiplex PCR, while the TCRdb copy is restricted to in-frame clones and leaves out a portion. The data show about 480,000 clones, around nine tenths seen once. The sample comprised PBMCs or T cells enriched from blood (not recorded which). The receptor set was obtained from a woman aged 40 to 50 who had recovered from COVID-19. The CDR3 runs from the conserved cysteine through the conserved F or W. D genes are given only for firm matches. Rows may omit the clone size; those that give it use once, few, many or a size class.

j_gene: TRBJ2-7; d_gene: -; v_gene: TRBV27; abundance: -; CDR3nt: TGTGCCAGTGCAACAGGGAGCGAGCAGTACTTC; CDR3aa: CASATGSEQYF
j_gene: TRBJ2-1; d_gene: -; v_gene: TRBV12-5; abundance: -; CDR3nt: TGTGCTAGTGGTTTGAATTATATCAATGAGCAGTTCTTC; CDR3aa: CASGLNYINEQFF
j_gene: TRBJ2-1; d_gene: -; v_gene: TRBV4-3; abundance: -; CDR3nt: TGCGCCAGCAGCCAAGCCCTAACCAGGAATGAGCAGTTCTTC; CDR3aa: CASSQALTRNEQFF
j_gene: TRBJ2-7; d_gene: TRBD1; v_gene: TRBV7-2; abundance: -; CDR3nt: TGTGCCAGCAGCTTAGAGGGACAGCTAGCCTACGAGCAGTACTTC; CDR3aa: CASSLEGQLAYEQYF
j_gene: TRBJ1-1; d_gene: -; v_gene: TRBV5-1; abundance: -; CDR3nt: TGCGCCAGCAGCTTGGAAGGCAGCAACTACTCTGAAGCTTTCTTT; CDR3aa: CASSLEGSNYSEAFF
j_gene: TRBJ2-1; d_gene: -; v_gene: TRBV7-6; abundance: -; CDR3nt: TGTGCCAGCAGCTTAGACAGGGTTAATGAGCAGTTCTTC; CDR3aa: CASSLDRVNEQFF
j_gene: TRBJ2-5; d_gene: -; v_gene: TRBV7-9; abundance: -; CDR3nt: TGTGCCAGCAGTACTGTAACCCAGTACTTC; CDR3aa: CASSTVTQYF
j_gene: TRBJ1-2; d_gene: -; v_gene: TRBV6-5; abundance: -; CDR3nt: TGTGCCAGCAGTCCAGCCAGGTACCATGGCTACACCTTC; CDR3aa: CASSPARYHGYTF
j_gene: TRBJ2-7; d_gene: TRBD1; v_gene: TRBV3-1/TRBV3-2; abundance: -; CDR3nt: TGTGCCAGCAGCCAGTTCGACAGGGTGTACGAGCAGTACTTC; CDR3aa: CASSQFDRVYEQYF
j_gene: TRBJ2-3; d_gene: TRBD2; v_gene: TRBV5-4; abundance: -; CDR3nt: TGTGCCAGCAGCCTAAAAGTAGCGGGAGGGAGCACAGATACGCAGTATTTT; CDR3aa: CASSLKVAGGSTDTQYF
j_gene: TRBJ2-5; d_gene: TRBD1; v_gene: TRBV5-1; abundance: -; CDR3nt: TGCGCCAGCAGCACCCCGGGACAGGGGACCAAGACCCAGTACTTC; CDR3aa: CASSTPGQGTKTQYF
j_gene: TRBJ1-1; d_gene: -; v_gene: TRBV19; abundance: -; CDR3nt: TGTGCCAGTAGTATAGCAGGGAGGGACACTGAAGCTTTCTTT; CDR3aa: CASSIAGRDTEAFF
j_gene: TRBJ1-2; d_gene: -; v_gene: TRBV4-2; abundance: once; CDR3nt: TGTGCCAGCAGCCAAGTTGGGAGAGGACAGAGGGCTACGGTGGGCTACACCTTC; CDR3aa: CASSQVGRGQRATVGYTF
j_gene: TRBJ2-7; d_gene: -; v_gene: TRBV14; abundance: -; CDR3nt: TGTGCCAGCAGCCACGGGACACTGACCTACGAGCAGTACTTC; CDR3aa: CASSHGTLTYEQYF
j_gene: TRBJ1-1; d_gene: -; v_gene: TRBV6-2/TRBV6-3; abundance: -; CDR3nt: TGTGCCAGCAGTCTCACTGCGCCTGAAGCTTTCTTT; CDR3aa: CASSLTAPEAFF
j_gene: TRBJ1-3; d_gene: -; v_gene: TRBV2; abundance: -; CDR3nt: TGTGCCAGCGGGGTGACAGAAGACTCTGGAAACACCATATATTTT; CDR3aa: CASGVTEDSGNTIYF
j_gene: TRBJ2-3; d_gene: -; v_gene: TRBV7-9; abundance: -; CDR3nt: TGTGCCAGCAGCCCGCGGCGCACAGATACGCAGTATTTT; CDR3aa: CASSPRRTDTQYF
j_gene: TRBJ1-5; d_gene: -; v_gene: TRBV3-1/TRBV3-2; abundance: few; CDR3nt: TGTGCCAGCAGCCAAGATGGGTCTTATCGGGGTCAGCCCCAGCATTTT; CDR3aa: CASSQDGSYRGQPQHF
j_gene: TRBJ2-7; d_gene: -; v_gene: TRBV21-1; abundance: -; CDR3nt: TGTGCCAGCAGGGTTCGGGACAGGGGACCCTCCTACGAGCAGTACTTC; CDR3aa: CASRVRDRGPSYEQYF
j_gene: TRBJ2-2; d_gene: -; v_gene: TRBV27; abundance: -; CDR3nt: TGTGCCAGCAGTTTTGACACGAACACCGGGGAGCTGTTTTTT; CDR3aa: CASSFDTNTGELFF
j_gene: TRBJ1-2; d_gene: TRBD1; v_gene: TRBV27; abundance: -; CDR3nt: TGTGCCAGCAGTCTCCTACAGGGGGGAAGTGGTGGCTACACCTTC; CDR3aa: CASSLLQGGSGGYTF
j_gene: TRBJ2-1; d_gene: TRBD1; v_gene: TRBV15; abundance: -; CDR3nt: TGTGCCACCAGCAGAGGACAGGGGTTACAAAGTGAGCAGTTCTTC; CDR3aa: CATSRGQGLQSEQFF
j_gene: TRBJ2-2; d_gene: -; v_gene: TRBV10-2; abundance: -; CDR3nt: TGCGCCAGCAGTGATCGGGAATTTAGCGGGAACACCGGGGAGCTGTTTTTT; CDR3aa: CASSDREFSGNTGELFF
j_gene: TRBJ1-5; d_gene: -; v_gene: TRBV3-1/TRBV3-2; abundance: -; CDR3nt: TGTGCCAGCAGCCAAGGAGGTAGCAATCAGCCCCAGCATTTT; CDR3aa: CASSQGGSNQPQHF
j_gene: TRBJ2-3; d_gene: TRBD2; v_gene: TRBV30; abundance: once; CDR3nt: TGTGCCTGGAGTGTACTAGCGAGCACAGATACGCAGTATTTT; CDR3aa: CAWSVLASTDTQYF
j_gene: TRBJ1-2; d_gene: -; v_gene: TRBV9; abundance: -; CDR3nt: TGTGCCAGCACCAAAGCGGAACTCTATGGCTACACCTTC; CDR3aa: CASTKAELYGYTF